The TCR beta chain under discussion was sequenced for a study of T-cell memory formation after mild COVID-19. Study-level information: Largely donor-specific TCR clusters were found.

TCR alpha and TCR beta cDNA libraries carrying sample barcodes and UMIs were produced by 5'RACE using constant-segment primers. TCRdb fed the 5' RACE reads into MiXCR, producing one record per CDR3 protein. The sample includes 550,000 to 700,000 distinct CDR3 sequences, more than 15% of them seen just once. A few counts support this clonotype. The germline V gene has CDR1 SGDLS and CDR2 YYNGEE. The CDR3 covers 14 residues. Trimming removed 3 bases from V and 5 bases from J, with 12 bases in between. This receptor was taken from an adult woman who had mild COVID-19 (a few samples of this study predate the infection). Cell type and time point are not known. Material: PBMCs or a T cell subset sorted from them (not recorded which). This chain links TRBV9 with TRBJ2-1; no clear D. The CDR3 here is CASSGLGENNEQFF. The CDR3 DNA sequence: TGTGCCAGCAGCGGCCTCGGAGAAAACAATGAGCAGTTCTTC. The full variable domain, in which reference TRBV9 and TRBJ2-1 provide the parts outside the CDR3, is DSGVTQTPKHLITATGQRVTLRCSPRSGDLSVYWYQQSLDQGLQFLIQYYNGEERAKGNILERFSAQQFPDLHSELNLSSLELGDSALYFCASSGLGENNEQFFGPGTRLTVL.